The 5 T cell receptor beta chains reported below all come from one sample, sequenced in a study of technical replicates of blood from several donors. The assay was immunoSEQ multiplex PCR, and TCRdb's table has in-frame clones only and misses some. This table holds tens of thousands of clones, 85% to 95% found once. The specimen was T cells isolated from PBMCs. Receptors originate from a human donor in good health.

The CDR3 reads CASKAGAGETQYF. CDR3 sequence (DNA): TGTGCCAGCAAAGCGGGGGCCGGGGAGACCCAGTACTTC. V usage is TRBV2 and J usage is TRBJ2-5; 8 bases agree with TRBD2. Unmatched junction bases numbered 6, after V lost 7 bases and J lost 5 bases. The CDR3 is 13 amino acids. CDR1 and CDR2 from the germline V gene are SNHLY and FYNNEI.

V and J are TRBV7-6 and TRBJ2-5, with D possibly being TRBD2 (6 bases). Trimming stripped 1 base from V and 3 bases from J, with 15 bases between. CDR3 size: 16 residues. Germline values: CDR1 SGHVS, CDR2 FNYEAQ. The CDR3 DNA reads TGTGCCAGCAGCTTAGAGGGACCGGGAGCAGAAGAGACCCAGTACTTC. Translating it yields CASSLEGPGAEETQYF.

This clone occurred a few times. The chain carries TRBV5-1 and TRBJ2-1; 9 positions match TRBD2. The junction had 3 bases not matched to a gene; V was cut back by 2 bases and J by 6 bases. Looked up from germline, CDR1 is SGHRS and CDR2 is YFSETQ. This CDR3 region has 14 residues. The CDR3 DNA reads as TGCGCCAGCAGCTTCCAGCGGGGGGCCAATGAGCAGTTCTTC. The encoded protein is CASSFQRGANEQFF.

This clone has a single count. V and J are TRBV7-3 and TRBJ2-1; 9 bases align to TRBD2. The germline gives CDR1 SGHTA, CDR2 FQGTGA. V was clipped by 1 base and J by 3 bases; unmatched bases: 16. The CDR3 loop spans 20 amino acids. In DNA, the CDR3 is TGTGCCAGCAGCTTAAGCTTTTCAGCGGGGGGCAAATTGGACTACAATGAGCAGTTCTTC. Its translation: CASSLSFSAGGKLDYNEQFF.

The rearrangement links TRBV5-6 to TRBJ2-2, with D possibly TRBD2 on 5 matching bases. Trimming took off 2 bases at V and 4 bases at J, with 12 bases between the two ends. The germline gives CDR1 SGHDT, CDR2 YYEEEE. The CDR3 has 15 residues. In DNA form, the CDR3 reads TGTGCCAGCAGCTTATTGGGGAGAACCACCGGGGAGCTGTTTTTT. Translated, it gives CASSLLGRTTGELFF.